Sequencing of this TCR beta chain was carried out in a study of regulatory T cells in long-lasting Graves disease. General observations from the study: The work looked only at peripheral blood and did not look at thyroid tissue. Accuracy might have suffered from few samples.

Assembly of TCR beta libraries relied on iRepertoire HTBI primers together with Arm-PCR of CDR3 regions. Via MiXCR, TCRdb re-called the multiplex PCR reads, giving one row per CDR3 protein. Here the sample spans hundreds of thousands of distinct CDR3 sequences, about 22% being singletons. Time point: persistent/refractory GD, antithyroid drugs over 5 years with positive TRAb. Construction of the TCR library relied on RNA isolated from PBMCs. Patients came from an endocrinology department in Xi'an, China. EDTA tubes received about 10 milliliters of collected peripheral blood. The CDR3 is made up of 16 amino acids. Germline trimming cut 5 bases from V and 5 bases from J; bases unmatched to any gene: 14. Germline CDR1 MNHEY, CDR2 SMNVEV (reference sequence). Worth noting for this clonotype: Antigen specificity is unknown.

The material was peripheral blood mononuclear cells (PBMCs), obtained when the disease was refractory, from a patient treated with antithyroid drugs. The receptor's source is a female donor with Graves disease. The chain has TRBV27 and TRBJ2-5; 7 positions agree with TRBD2. CDR3 coding DNA: TGTGCCAGCAGTCCGCTAGCGGTCCAAGGGGTGGAGACCCAGTACTTC. Amino acid sequence: CASSPLAVQGVETQYF.